The next 26 T cell receptor beta chains were all read from a single sample in a study of response to subunit inactivated influenza vaccine. Using its own MiXCR run on the RT-PCR reads, TCRdb lists one record per CDR3 protein. The repertoire holds about 540,000 distinct CDR3 sequences, with approximately 20% as singletons. These data were also reused for a study on T cells expressing NK-cell markers. That source adds: The TCR beta cDNA came from 5'RACE template switching with UMIs.

The specimen comprised CD4+ T cells sorted from PBMCs, sampled 12 days after vaccination. Receptor source: a man aged 45-65 years who received an inactivated influenza vaccine.

V usage is TRBV14 and J usage is TRBJ2-7; 11 nucleotides align to TRBD2. Germline values: CDR1 SGHDN, CDR2 FVKESK. The CDR3 has 13 residues. The V segment lost 1 base and the J segment 11 bases; nucleotides outside the gene matches: 4. CDR3 sequence reads: CASSQAPTSGEYF. In nucleotides, the CDR3 is TGTGCCAGCAGCCAAGCCCCGACTAGCGGGGAGTACTTC.

This clonotype was detected a few times. This chain links TRBV14 with TRBJ2-3; the D is unclear. CDR3 length equals 13 residues. V was shortened by 1 base and J by 5 bases, with 7 bases between the two germline ends. From germline, CDR1 is SGHDN and CDR2 FVKESK. The CDR3 spells CASSQALVDTQYF. In DNA, the CDR3 is TGTGCCAGCAGCCAAGCTCTCGTAGATACGCAGTATTTT.

The CDR3 protein is CASSPSGTEAFF. The CDR3 nucleotides read TGTGCCAGCAGCCCCAGCGGCACTGAAGCTTTCTTT. This chain uses TRBV3-1 with TRBJ1-1; D ambiguous. Trimming left V 4 bases short and J 4 bases short, with 7 bases between. CDR3 length: 12 amino acids. Germline CDR1 is LGHDT and CDR2 is YNNKEL (reference sequence).

This clonotype was counted only a few times. This chain uses TRBV10-3 with TRBJ2-5; tentatively, D is TRBD2 (5 bases). The V and J ends lost 4 bases and 5 bases respectively, with 17 bases between them. Germline CDR1 and CDR2: ENHRY and SYGVKD. This CDR3 comprises 15 residues. CDR3 coding DNA: TGTGCCATCAGTGGAGGGAGCCGTAGCTTTGAGACCCAGTACTTC. It is translated as CAISGGSRSFETQYF.

This clonotype has more than one count but fewer than ten. V and J are TRBV20-1 and TRBJ2-7; D is perhaps TRBD1 (5 bases). V was trimmed by 2 bases and J by 3 bases, leaving 11 bases between them. The CDR3 sequence is 13 residues long. From germline, CDR1 is DFQATT and CDR2 SNEGSKA (reference sequence). The CDR3, as DNA: TGCAGTGCTAGAATCGACAGTAGCTACGAGCAGTACTTC. Protein product: CSARIDSSYEQYF.

The gene calls are TRBV4-1 and TRBJ2-3; D not certain. Per germline, CDR1 MGHRA and CDR2 YSYEKL. There are 14 residues in the CDR3. V gave up 0 bases and J gave up 11 bases, with 15 bases separating them. For the CDR3, the DNA is TGCGCCAGCAGCCAAGATGGAAACAGCCGAGGGCAGTATTTT. This codes for CASSQDGNSRGQYF.

The chain carries TRBV13 and TRBJ2-7; the match to TRBD1 covers 7 bases. The length of the CDR3 is 16 residues. J gave up 3 bases and V 4 bases, and 12 bases lay outside the gene matches. The V gene's germline CDR1 is PRHDT and CDR2 FYEKMQ (reference sequence). CDR3 loop: CASSSGVAGGSYEQYF. The CDR3 bases are TGTGCCAGCAGCTCAGGAGTCGCAGGGGGTAGCTACGAGCAGTACTTC.

This chain links TRBV24-1 with TRBJ2-2; D is unresolved. CDR1 and CDR2 from the germline V gene are KGHDR and SFDVKD. Trimming left V 7 bases short and J 7 bases short, with 9 bases between. The CDR3 sequence is 12 residues long. The CDR3 DNA reads as TGTGCCACCAGCACCTTCGGCGGGGAGCTGTTTTTT. The encoded protein is CATSTFGGELFF.

The chain is built from TRBV18 and TRBJ2-1; TRBD1 is a possible D gene (5 bases). The CDR3 is 14 amino acids. Trimming took off 3 bases at V and 7 bases at J, with 13 bases between the two ends. The germline CDR1 and CDR2 sequences are KGHSH and LQKENI. CDR3 bases: TGTGCCAGCTCACCCACCCTGGCAGGGAATGAGCAGTTCTTC. Encoded protein: CASSPTLAGNEQFF.

The genes are TRBV25-1 and TRBJ2-7, with unresolved D. V dropped 5 bases and J dropped 4 bases, with 12 bases sitting between them. CDR3 length equals 13 residues. Per germline, CDR1 MGHDK and CDR2 SYGVNS. CDR3: CASSPPIDYEQYF. The CDR3 DNA sequence: TGTGCCAGCAGTCCTCCGATAGATTACGAGCAGTACTTC.

This chain connects TRBV29-1 to TRBJ2-7; 7 bases are shared with TRBD1. Germline V gives CDR1 SQVTM, CDR2 ANQGSEA. V dropped 3 bases and J dropped 4; count of bases not matched to a gene: 3. The CDR3 has 12 amino acids. The CDR3 DNA sequence: TGCAGCGTTGAGGACAGGAGATACGAGCAGTACTTC. This sequence encodes CSVEDRRYEQYF.

CDR3 region: CSARDTGGLYEQFF. DNA of the CDR3: TGCAGTGCTAGAGATACGGGAGGACTTTATGAGCAGTTCTTC. The rearrangement joins TRBV20-1 to TRBJ2-1; 7 bases line up with TRBD2. The germline CDR1 and CDR2 sequences are DFQATT and SNEGSKA (reference sequence). V was pared by 0 bases and J by 8 bases, with 7 bases of the junction left unmatched. This CDR3 comprises 14 residues.

The chain has TRBV9 and TRBJ2-5; 7 bases are shared with TRBD2. The junction had 10 bases not matched to a gene; V was cut back by 7 bases and J by 1 base. Germline V lookup: CDR1 SGDLS, CDR2 YYNGEE. The CDR3 is 15 residues long. The CDR3 loop reads CASATGGGSQETQYF. CDR3 DNA sequence: TGTGCCAGCGCCACTGGGGGGGGAAGCCAAGAGACCCAGTACTTC. The entire variable domain, with the rest obtained from reference TRBV9 and TRBJ2-5, is as follows: DSGVTQTPKHLITATGQRVTLRCSPRSGDLSVYWYQQSLDQGLQFLIQYYNGEERAKGNILERFSAQQFPDLHSELNLSSLELGDSALYFCASATGGGSQETQYFGPGTRLLVL.

This rearrangement joins TRBV6-1 to TRBJ1-2; 7 bases are a match to TRBD1. V lost 6 bases, J lost 4 bases, and 11 bases stayed unmatched. This CDR3 spans 15 amino acids. From germline, CDR1 is MNHNS and CDR2 SASEGT. DNA of the CDR3: TGTGCCAGCAGACCACAGGGGTCGCATGGCTATGGCTACACCTTC. It encodes CASRPQGSHGYGYTF.

This clonotype turned up a few times. The genes are TRBV7-2 and TRBJ2-7; D possibly matches TRBD1 or TRBD2 (8 bases each). The CDR3 is made up of 15 amino acids. The germline V gene has CDR1 SGHTA and CDR2 FQGNSA. Trimming removed 5 bases from V and 6 bases from J, with 20 bases in between. The CDR3 region is CASSPQGAAGVEQYF. As DNA, the CDR3 is TGTGCCAGCAGCCCCCAGGGGGCAGCGGGAGTCGAGCAGTACTTC. Combining the CDR3 with reference TRBV7-2 and TRBJ2-7 gives the whole variable domain GAGVSQSPSNKVTEKGKDVELRCDPISGHTALYWYRQSLGQGLEFLIYFQGNSAPDKSGLPSDRFSAERTGGSVSTLTIQRTQQEDSAVYLCASSPQGAAGVEQYFGPGTRLTVT.

The chain has TRBV4-2 and TRBJ1-4; D not certain. CDR1 and CDR2 from the germline V gene are LGHNA and YNFKEQ. The CDR3 is 16 amino acids. The ends were cut back, 4 bases at V and 0 bases at J, with 12 bases in the middle. The DNA for the CDR3 is TGTGCCAGCAGCCTTTCATCTATTGCAACTAATGAAAAACTGTTTTTT. It is translated as CASSLSSIATNEKLFF.

There are many counts of this clonotype. A read error may produce the germline difference seen at one junction end. V and J are TRBV5-1 and TRBJ2-7; the match to TRBD1 covers 11 bases. CDR1 SGHRS and CDR2 YFSETQ come from the germline V gene. This CDR3 is 14 amino acids long. CDR3 DNA: TGTGCCAGCAGTTTTGGGACAGGGGGTTACGAGCAGTACTTC. This codes for CASSFGTGGYEQYF.

This clonotype occurred a few times. The chain has TRBV12-3 or TRBV12-4 and TRBJ1-1; D is uncertain. The CDR3 is 14 residues long. The V end lost 0 bases, the J end lost 3 bases, and 8 bases lay between the germline ends. For the CDR3, the DNA is TGTGCCAGCAGTTTAGCGCATGGGGACACTGAAGCTTTCTTT. Protein: CASSLAHGDTEAFF.

This clonotype occurred a few times. The chain is built from TRBV2 and TRBJ2-2; D might be TRBD1 (5 bases). CDR1 and CDR2 (germline): SNHLY, FYNNEI. The CDR3 runs 13 residues. V gave up 6 bases and J gave up 6 bases, with 11 bases separating them. The CDR3 sequence is CASRDTVAGELFF. In DNA, the CDR3 is TGTGCCAGCAGGGACACCGTGGCCGGGGAGCTGTTTTTT.

The chain has TRBV7-9 and TRBJ2-7; 11 nucleotides line up with TRBD1. The CDR3 is 16 residues long. V dropped 1 base and J dropped 5; count of bases not matched to a gene: 7. Germline V gives CDR1 SEHNR, CDR2 FQNEAQ (reference sequence). The CDR3 DNA reads as TGTGCCAGCAGCTTAGGGGCCGGGACAGGGGGACACGAGCAGTACTTC. It is translated as CASSLGAGTGGHEQYF.

This clonotype was detected a few times. This rearrangement joins TRBV24-1 to TRBJ2-3; D is unresolved. The V end lost 3 bases, the J end lost 1 base, and 4 bases lay between the germline ends. The CDR3 extends over 13 amino acids. Per the germline V gene, CDR1 is KGHDR and CDR2 is SFDVKD. The CDR3 bases are TGTGCCACCAGTGATCCCGGCACAGATACGCAGTATTTT. Amino acids: CATSDPGTDTQYF.

This clonotype turned up a few times. This chain joins TRBV27 and TRBJ2-5; TRBD2 matches 12 bases. In germline, CDR1 is MNHEY, CDR2 SMNVEV (reference sequence). The trim removed 6 bases at V and 7 bases at J, leaving 9 bases unmatched. The CDR3 totals 15 residues. CDR3 nucleotides: TGTGCCAGCAGACCCCTAGCGGGGGGGCCTCCGACCCAGTACTTC. It specifies CASRPLAGGPPTQYF.

The table lists this clonotype with a few counts. This sequence joins TRBV7-8 and TRBJ1-2; D gene uncertain. Trimming took off 5 bases at V and 2 bases at J, with 15 bases between the two ends. This CDR3 contains 15 residues. The germline V gene encodes CDR1 SGHVS and CDR2 FQNEAQ. CDR3 region: CASSPTITSNYGYTF. CDR3 bases: TGTGCCAGCAGCCCCACGATTACCTCCAACTATGGCTACACCTTC. Together with reference TRBV7-8 and TRBJ1-2, the CDR3 gives the full variable domain: GAGVSQSPRYKVAKRGQDVALRCDPISGHVSLFWYQQALGQGPEFLTYFQNEAQLDKSGLPSDRFFAERPEGSVSTLKIQRTQQEDSAVYLCASSPTITSNYGYTFGSGTRLTVV.

The sample holds a few counts of this clonotype. The V and J genes are TRBV29-1 and TRBJ1-2, with D perhaps TRBD1 (6 bases). V was pared by 4 bases and J by 4 bases, with 16 bases between. CDR1 is SQVTM, CDR2 ANQGSEA, per germline. The CDR3 sequence is 14 residues long. Here the CDR3 DNA reads TGCAGCGTTGCGGTTCCTGGGGGCCTCTATGGCTACACCTTC. This codes for CSVAVPGGLYGYTF.

V and J are TRBV20-1 and TRBJ2-1; tentatively, D is TRBD2 (6 bases). V was cut by 1 base and J by 7 bases, with 20 bases left in between. The V gene's germline CDR1 is DFQATT and CDR2 SNEGSKA (reference sequence). The CDR3 consists of 16 residues. The CDR3: CSARGISGGALNEQFF. The DNA of the CDR3 is TGCAGTGCTAGAGGGATTTCGGGCGGGGCTCTAAATGAGCAGTTCTTC.

This clonotype was counted only a few times. The rearrangement joins TRBV20-1 to TRBJ2-3; D is ambiguous. Germline CDR1 is DFQATT and CDR2 is SNEGSKA (reference sequence). Trimming shortened V by 0 bases and J by 1 base, and 8 bases separated the two germline ends. The CDR3 covers 14 residues. The CDR3 coding sequence is TGCAGTGCTAGAGACGGGTACGGCACAGATACGCAGTATTTT. Translating gives CSARDGYGTDTQYF.